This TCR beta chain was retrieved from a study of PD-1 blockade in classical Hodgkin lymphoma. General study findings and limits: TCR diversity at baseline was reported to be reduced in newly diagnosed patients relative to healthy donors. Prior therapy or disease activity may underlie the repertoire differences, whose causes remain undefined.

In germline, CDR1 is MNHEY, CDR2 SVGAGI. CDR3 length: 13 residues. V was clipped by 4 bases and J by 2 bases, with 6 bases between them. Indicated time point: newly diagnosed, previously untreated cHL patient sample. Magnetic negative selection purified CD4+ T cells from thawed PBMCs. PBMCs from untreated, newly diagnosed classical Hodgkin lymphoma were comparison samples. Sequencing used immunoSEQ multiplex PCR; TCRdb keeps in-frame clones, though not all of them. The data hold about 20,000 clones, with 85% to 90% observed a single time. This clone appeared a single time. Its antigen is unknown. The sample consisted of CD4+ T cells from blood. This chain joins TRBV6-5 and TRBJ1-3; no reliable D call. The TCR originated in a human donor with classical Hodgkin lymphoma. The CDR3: CASSSVAGNTIYF. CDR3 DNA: TGTGCCAGCAGTTCAGTCGCTGGAAACACCATATATTTT.